This entry lists 17 T cell receptor beta chains sequenced from one sample in a study of CD8+CD57+ T cells in acquired aplastic anemia. Sequenced patients had shown CD8+CD57+ cell expansion by flow cytometry. The use of genomic DNA as template underpinned the TCR beta VDJ and CDR3 profiling. Using its own MiXCR run on the reads, TCRdb lists one record per CDR3 protein. The data contain 200,000 to 250,000 distinct CDR3 sequences, 50% to 70% of them singletons. The sample was sorted CD4+, CD8+, or CD8+CD57+ T cells (not recorded which) from PBMCs. All receptors derive from a human donor with aplastic anemia.

The chain joins TRBV20-1 to TRBJ2-6, with 7 bases identical to TRBD1. With 3 bases clipped from V and 3 bases from J, the junction kept 8 bases outside the gene matches. CDR1 DFQATT and CDR2 SNEGSKA come from the germline V gene (reference sequence). The CDR3 runs 16 residues. The CDR3 DNA is TGCAGTGCTAGCCATTTGACAGGGAGTGGGGCCAACGTCCTGACTTTC. Translating gives CSASHLTGSGANVLTF.

This clonotype was counted only a few times. The chain combines TRBV10-3 with TRBJ2-3, with D uncertain. The CDR3 length is 12 residues. Germline CDR1 reads ENHRY; CDR2 reads SYGVKD. V was clipped by 7 bases and J by 10 bases, with 15 bases between them. CDR3 in DNA: TGTGCCATCAAGGGTGGGCAGGCAGCGCAGTATTTT. Its protein product is CAIKGGQAAQYF.

V usage is TRBV28 and J usage is TRBJ2-1; D gene unclear. Germline V gene data show CDR1 as MDHEN and CDR2 as SYDVKM. Trimming shortened V by 5 bases and J by 3 bases, and 8 bases separated the two germline ends. The CDR3 is 13 amino acids. CDR3 in DNA: TGTGCCAGCAGTGGTGCGGACTACAATGAGCAGTTCTTC. Protein: CASSGADYNEQFF.

This chain links TRBV7-8 with TRBJ2-7; D could derive from TRBD1 or TRBD2 (5 bases each). CDR1 and CDR2 (germline): SGHVS, FQNEAQ. V lost 5 bases to trimming and J lost 3 bases, with 14 bases between them. The CDR3 has 14 residues. The CDR3 DNA reads as TGTGCCAGCAGCCGACGGGGCGGAGTCTACGAGCAGTACTTC. Its translation is CASSRRGGVYEQYF.

V and J are TRBV20-1 and TRBJ2-7; D possibly corresponds to TRBD2 (5 bases). The V and J ends lost 1 base and 2 bases respectively, with 9 bases between them. This CDR3 spans 13 amino acids. Germline CDR1 reads DFQATT; CDR2 reads SNEGSKA (reference sequence). This CDR3 is CSARGLATYEQYF. The CDR3 bases are TGCAGTGCTAGAGGGCTAGCCACCTACGAGCAGTACTTC.

The V call is TRBV7-3, the J call TRBJ1-3, with unresolved D. Trimming took off 5 bases at V and 0 bases at J, with 5 bases between the two ends. This CDR3 contains 13 residues. Germline lookup yields CDR1 SGHTA and CDR2 FQGTGA. CDR3 loop: CASSPDSGNTIYF. CDR3 in DNA: TGTGCCAGCAGCCCTGACTCTGGAAACACCATATATTTT.

This clonotype was observed a handful of times. The chain carries TRBV4-1 and TRBJ1-6; D unclear. The CDR3 has 11 residues. In germline, CDR1 is MGHRA, CDR2 YSYEKL. The V end lost 4 bases, the J end lost 12 bases, and 7 bases lay between the germline ends. CDR3 residues: CASSRHGPLHF. Written as DNA, the CDR3 is TGCGCCAGCAGCCGGCACGGACCCCTCCACTTT.

The V call is TRBV4-3, the J call TRBJ1-2; D gene uncertain. Germline V lookup: CDR1 LGHNA, CDR2 YSLEER. The CDR3 runs to 17 residues. V lost 4 bases to trimming and J lost 4 bases, with 22 bases between them. The CDR3 reads CASSPRASDERFYGYTF. In DNA form, the CDR3 reads TGCGCCAGCAGCCCCCGCGCTTCGGACGAACGATTCTATGGCTACACCTTC.

This clonotype was recorded only once. The genes are TRBV25-1 and TRBJ2-3; D tentatively fits TRBD1 or TRBD2 (5 bases each). The CDR3 sequence is 15 residues long. CDR1 and CDR2 from the germline V gene are MGHDK and SYGVNS. V was cut by 3 bases and J by 8 bases, with 18 bases left in between. CDR3 sequence (DNA): TGTGCCAGCAGTGATCGTTACCGGGACCAGGGTACGCAGTATTTT. It specifies CASSDRYRDQGTQYF.

This clonotype was seen a single time. The gene calls are TRBV2 and TRBJ1-6; tentatively, D is TRBD1 (5 bases). Trimming took 8 bases from V and 7 from J, leaving 27 bases between them. CDR3 size: 18 residues. Germline V gene lookup returns CDR1 SNHLY and CDR2 FYNNEI. The DNA for the CDR3 is TGTGCCAGCGACGGGGGTTTCAGCCGAGGGGAACGAAATTCACCCCTCCACTTT. Translation gives CASDGGFSRGERNSPLHF.

The gene calls are TRBV7-6 and TRBJ2-5; D is possibly TRBD2 (6 bases). Germline CDR1 is SGHVS and CDR2 is FNYEAQ. The CDR3 is 14 residues long. The V and J ends lost 8 bases and 5 bases respectively, with 18 bases between them. The DNA for the CDR3 is TGTGCCAGCGGGACGACCGGGAGTAGGGAGACCCAGTACTTC. Translating gives CASGTTGSRETQYF. The full variable domain, with the rest looked up from reference TRBV7-6 and TRBJ2-5, is GAGVSQSPRYKVTKRGQDVALRCDPISGHVSLYWYRQALGQGPEFLTYFNYEAQQDKSGLPNDRFSAERPEGSISTLTIQRTEQRDSAMYRCASGTTGSRETQYFGPGTRLLVL.

This chain connects TRBV2 to TRBJ1-1, with 8 bases fitting TRBD1. The germline gives CDR1 SNHLY, CDR2 FYNNEI. V lost 2 bases to trimming and J lost 7 bases; unmatched junction nucleotides: 3. The CDR3 has 13 amino acids. The CDR3 reads CASSELGTGEAFF. The CDR3 DNA is TGTGCCAGCAGTGAATTGGGGACAGGTGAAGCTTTCTTT.

V and J are TRBV7-2 and TRBJ1-6; the D is unclear. In germline, CDR1 is SGHTA, CDR2 FQGNSA. V was trimmed by 6 bases and J by 12 bases, leaving 9 bases between them. This CDR3 region has 11 residues. This chain's CDR3 is CASSVSGPLHF. DNA of the CDR3: TGTGCCAGCAGTGTCTCTGGACCCCTCCACTTT.

CDR3 nucleotides: TGTGCCAGCCGTCGGACGGGAATGAATGAAAAACTGTTTTTT. This encodes CASRRTGMNEKLFF. The rearrangement joins TRBV5-6 to TRBJ1-4; D uncertain. Germline CDR1 reads SGHDT; CDR2 reads YYEEEE. The CDR3 consists of 14 residues. V gave up 7 bases and J gave up 5 bases, with 15 bases separating them.

This chain uses TRBV20-1 with TRBJ1-1; D perhaps matches TRBD1 (5 bases). Germline CDR1 DFQATT, CDR2 SNEGSKA (reference sequence). Between the trimmed V and J ends, which lost 5 bases and 3 bases, there was a span of 16 bases. CDR3 length: 14 residues. CDR3 sequence reads: CSAPTLGRDTEAFF. The CDR3 nucleotides are TGCAGTGCTCCGACTCTGGGACGCGACACTGAAGCTTTCTTT.

The rearrangement links TRBV12-3 or TRBV12-4 to TRBJ2-5; D is undetermined. Trimming stripped 4 bases from V and 2 bases from J, with 8 bases between. The CDR3 is 13 residues long. In DNA form, the CDR3 reads TGTGCCAGCAGTTATTACAAACAAGAGACCCAGTACTTC. Translating gives CASSYYKQETQYF.

As for this clonotype: At one end, the junction sequence differs from germline, possibly due to a read error. This chain links TRBV7-9 with TRBJ2-7; D is undetermined. The CDR3 extends over 13 amino acids. Germline loops: CDR1 SEHNR, CDR2 FQNEAQ (reference sequence). The CDR3 region has the DNA TGTGCCAGCAGCCAAGAGGCCTCCCACGAGCAGTACTTC. Its translation is CASSQEASHEQYF.